The 17 T cell receptor beta chains reported below all come from one sample, sequenced in a study of control samples from healthy donors and cancer patients. Data came from immunoSEQ multiplex PCR; TCRdb stores just in-frame clones and leaves some out. The repertoire holds around 75,000 clones, with under 90% as singletons. The sample taken for sequencing was blood. These receptors originate from a man aged 45 to 65 in good health.

The chain couples TRBV4-1 to TRBJ1-5; D is unclear. Germline V gene sequence: CDR1 MGHRA, CDR2 YSYEKL. CDR3 length equals 11 residues. Trimming stripped 0 bases from V and 10 bases from J, with 4 bases between. The CDR3 nucleotides are TGCGCCAGCAGCCAAGACGAACCCCAGCATTTT. As protein: CASSQDEPQHF.

This sequence joins TRBV3-1 (or the pseudogene TRBV3-2) and TRBJ2-7, with D possibly being TRBD1 (5 bases). The V gene's germline CDR1 is LGHDT and CDR2 YNNKEL (reference sequence). V was pared by 1 base and J by 9 bases, with 13 bases between. The CDR3 is made up of 13 amino acids. Written as DNA, the CDR3 is TGTGCCAGCAGCCAAGTCGAAGGGGTCGGGCAGTACTTC. This sequence encodes CASSQVEGVGQYF.

The genes are TRBV6-6 and TRBJ1-1; D is unclear. V lost 2 bases, J lost 5 bases, and 12 bases lay in between. CDR1 MNHNY and CDR2 SVGAGI come from the germline V gene (reference sequence). The CDR3 extends over 14 amino acids. The CDR3 reads CASSYELGRTEAFF. Here the CDR3 DNA reads TGTGCCAGCAGTTACGAATTGGGGAGGACTGAAGCTTTCTTT.

The genes are TRBV2 and TRBJ1-1; 7 bases are a match to TRBD1. V shed 6 bases, J shed 6 bases, and the junction held 7 bases outside the gene matches. The CDR3 runs 13 residues. Germline CDR1 SNHLY, CDR2 FYNNEI. Here the CDR3 reads CASREGARAEAFF. In nucleotides, the CDR3 is TGTGCCAGCAGGGAGGGGGCGAGGGCTGAAGCTTTCTTT.

This clone has more than one count but fewer than ten. The chain links TRBV6-2 or TRBV6-3 to TRBJ1-5, with a tentative D call TRBD1 (6 bases). Deletions cut 4 bases from V and 0 bases from J, with 7 bases between. From germline, CDR1 is MNHEY and CDR2 SVGEGT. The CDR3 contains 14 residues. This chain's CDR3 is CASSWGLSNQPQHF. Here the CDR3 DNA reads TGTGCCAGCAGTTGGGGGCTTAGCAATCAGCCCCAGCATTTT.

The chain employs TRBV30 and TRBJ1-1; 7 bases match TRBD1. V lost 4 bases to trimming and J lost 6 bases; unmatched junction nucleotides: 5. The germline CDR1 and CDR2 sequences are GTSNPN and SVGIG (reference sequence). This CDR3 spans 12 amino acids. The CDR3 is CAWTQGSPEAFF. The DNA of the CDR3 is TGTGCCTGGACACAGGGGTCACCTGAAGCTTTCTTT.

The chain employs TRBV10-1 and TRBJ2-2; D tentatively reads TRBD1 or TRBD2 (6 bases each). The CDR3 is 16 amino acids. The germline CDR1 and CDR2 sequences are WNHNN and SYGVQD (reference sequence). V lost 0 bases to trimming and J lost 2 bases, with 10 bases between them. The CDR3 sequence is CASSESTGANTGELFF. Written as DNA, the CDR3 is TGCGCCAGCAGTGAGTCGACGGGGGCCAACACCGGGGAGCTGTTTTTT.

The count of this clone is one. The rearrangement links TRBV14 to TRBJ2-1; TRBD2 matches at 9 bases. CDR1 is SGHDN and CDR2 is FVKESK in the germline V gene. With 0 bases clipped from V and 2 bases from J, the junction kept 23 bases outside the gene matches. This CDR3 is built from 23 residues. CDR3 region: CASSQESSPTRRFSGSPYNEQFF. CDR3 nucleotide sequence: TGTGCCAGCAGCCAAGAAAGTTCCCCCACCCGGCGGTTTAGCGGGAGCCCCTACAATGAGCAGTTCTTC.

CDR3 residues: CASMAWKGINHNEQFF. CDR3 nucleotide sequence: TGTGCCAGTATGGCGTGGAAGGGAATCAATCACAATGAGCAGTTCTTC. The chain is built from TRBV19 and TRBJ2-1; D gene uncertain. The ends were cut back, 7 bases at V and 5 bases at J, with 21 bases in the middle. Germline-derived CDR1 and CDR2 are LNHDA and SQIVND (reference sequence). The CDR3 sequence is 16 residues long.

This rearrangement joins TRBV7-2 to TRBJ1-5, with D possibly matching TRBD1 (6 bases). The CDR3 consists of 15 residues. Germline assignment: CDR1 SGHTA and CDR2 FQGNSA. The germline V and J ends were trimmed by 1 base and 7 bases, with 14 bases remaining between them. CDR3 in amino acids: CASSLGGRREQPQHF. CDR3 coding DNA: TGTGCCAGCAGCTTAGGGGGGCGGAGAGAACAGCCCCAGCATTTT.

V and J are TRBV7-9 and TRBJ1-4; D is ambiguous. V was cut by 4 bases and J by 5 bases, with 14 bases left in between. This CDR3 is built from 15 residues. Germline V gives CDR1 SEHNR, CDR2 FQNEAQ (reference sequence). The CDR3: CASSYLLGENEKLFF. The CDR3 bases are TGTGCCAGCAGCTACCTTCTGGGAGAGAATGAAAAACTGTTTTTT.

The J gene is TRBJ2-1, the V gene TRBV7-2; 11 positions agree with TRBD2. The length of the CDR3 is 17 residues. Germline CDR1 SGHTA, CDR2 FQGNSA. The trim removed 4 bases at V and 5 bases at J, leaving 10 bases unmatched. For the CDR3, the DNA is TGTGCCAGCAGCTGGCTTAGCGGGAGGGGCTGGGACAATGAGCAGTTCTTC. Its translation: CASSWLSGRGWDNEQFF.

The chain employs TRBV21-1 and TRBJ1-2; the D call in the table, TRBD1, was not verified against the DNA. TRBV21-1 is a known pseudogene. The CDR3 has 14 amino acids. The CDR3 loop is CASSRHRFTYGYTF. Written as DNA, the CDR3 is TGTGCCAGCTCCCGACATCGGTTTACCTATGGCTACACCTTC.

The chain employs TRBV24-1 and TRBJ1-2; D call uncertain. The CDR3 consists of 14 residues. The V end was cut by 1 base, the J end by 5 bases, with 10 bases between. CDR1 KGHDR and CDR2 SFDVKD come from the germline V gene. The CDR3 DNA is TGTGCCACCAGTGATTTAGACCACCCATATGGCTACACCTTC. It yields the protein CATSDLDHPYGYTF.

CDR3 bases: TGTGCCAGCAGCGTAGGATACGGCACTGAAGCTTTCTTT. Protein sequence: CASSVGYGTEAFF. The V call is TRBV9, the J call TRBJ1-1; D gene uncertain. The V gene's germline CDR1 is SGDLS and CDR2 YYNGEE. This CDR3 contains 13 residues. V was trimmed by 0 bases and J by 4 bases, leaving 7 bases between them.

The J gene is TRBJ2-2, the V gene TRBV5-1; 9 nucleotides align to TRBD1. This CDR3 region has 15 residues. J lost 3 bases, V lost 8 bases, and 8 bases had no gene match. Germline V gene lookup returns CDR1 SGHRS and CDR2 YFSETQ. CDR3 protein: CASKQTGGYTGELFF. The CDR3 nucleotides are TGCGCCAGTAAGCAGACAGGGGGGTACACCGGGGAGCTGTTTTTT.

The rearrangement uses TRBV12-2 and TRBJ2-4; the DNA was not compared with TRBD1, the D call given in the table. TRBV12-2 is annotated as a pseudogene. CDR3 size: 17 residues. Here the CDR3 DNA reads TGTGCAAGTCGCTTAACAGGACAGGGCCGAACCAAAAACATTCAGTACTTC. Amino acids: CASRLTGQGRTKNIQYF.